The rows below give T cell receptor beta chains drawn from one sample of a study of cytomegalovirus exposure and HLA in healthy donors. Here immunoSEQ multiplex PCR was the method, and the copy in TCRdb shows in-frame clones only, minus some. The sample gives tens of thousands of clones, around 70% of which show up once; about 15% is in the top ten. Material: PBMCs. The receptors come from a male donor in good health and CMV-seropositive. Each CDR3 is given with its conserved first and last residue. D genes are given only for firm matches. A clone size is listed for some rows: how often the clone was seen (once, few, many), or a class if it is expanded.

len: 15; j_gene: TRBJ1-2; d_gene: -; abundance: -; v_gene: TRBV16; CDR3nt: TGTGCCAGCAGCAAAAGGACAGCCTCGGCCTATGGCTACACCTTC; CDR3aa: CASSKRTASAYGYTF
len: 11; j_gene: TRBJ2-5; d_gene: -; abundance: few; v_gene: TRBV30; CDR3nt: TGTGCCTGGAGCACTGAAGAGACCCAGTACTTC; CDR3aa: CAWSTEETQYF
len: 15; j_gene: TRBJ1-2; d_gene: -; abundance: -; v_gene: TRBV19; CDR3nt: TGTGCCAGTAGTATAGACTCGGGGGTCCACTATGGCTACACCTTC; CDR3aa: CASSIDSGVHYGYTF
len: 16; j_gene: TRBJ1-1; d_gene: TRBD1; abundance: -; v_gene: TRBV10-3; CDR3nt: TGTGCCATCAGTGGAGTGCCGCAGGGGGTTGTCACTGAAGCTTTCTTT; CDR3aa: CAISGVPQGVVTEAFF
len: 12; j_gene: TRBJ2-7; d_gene: -; abundance: few; v_gene: TRBV6-5; CDR3nt: TGTGCCAGCAGTCAGGGTCCCAACTTGCAGTACTTC; CDR3aa: CASSQGPNLQYF
len: 14; j_gene: TRBJ1-1; d_gene: -; abundance: -; v_gene: TRBV7-9; CDR3nt: TGTGCCAGCAGCTTAGGGGGGGGCGCGGTTGAAGCTTTCTTT; CDR3aa: CASSLGGGAVEAFF
len: 17; j_gene: TRBJ2-3; d_gene: TRBD2; abundance: -; v_gene: TRBV7-9; CDR3nt: TGTGCCAGCAGCCCCCGGACTAGCGGGAGTAGGCCAGATACGCAGTATTTT; CDR3aa: CASSPRTSGSRPDTQYF
len: 15; j_gene: TRBJ2-2; d_gene: TRBD1; abundance: -; v_gene: TRBV12-5; CDR3nt: TGTGCTAGTGGTTTGGTACAGGGGGCCACCGGGGAGCTGTTTTTT; CDR3aa: CASGLVQGATGELFF
len: 11; j_gene: TRBJ1-1; d_gene: -; abundance: -; v_gene: TRBV19; CDR3nt: TGTGCCAGTGGGAGGAGCACTGAAGCTTTCTTT; CDR3aa: CASGRSTEAFF
len: 14; j_gene: TRBJ1-4; d_gene: TRBD1; abundance: few; v_gene: TRBV19; CDR3nt: TGTGCCAGTAGTATCGGGACAGGGCCTGAAAAACTGTTTTTT; CDR3aa: CASSIGTGPEKLFF
len: 17; j_gene: TRBJ1-1; d_gene: TRBD1; abundance: -; v_gene: TRBV19; CDR3nt: TGTGCCAGTAACGAGCCGGGACAGGGGGCTTGGAACACTGAAGCTTTCTTT; CDR3aa: CASNEPGQGAWNTEAFF
len: 14; j_gene: TRBJ1-5; d_gene: TRBD1; abundance: -; v_gene: TRBV30; CDR3nt: TGTGCCTGGAGTGTCGGGACAGGGAATCAGCCCCAGCATTTT; CDR3aa: CAWSVGTGNQPQHF
len: 15; j_gene: TRBJ2-3; d_gene: -; abundance: -; v_gene: TRBV7-2; CDR3nt: TGTGCCAGCAGCCCGGACTACCTCAGCACAGATACGCAGTATTTT; CDR3aa: CASSPDYLSTDTQYF
len: 12; j_gene: TRBJ2-7; d_gene: -; abundance: -; v_gene: TRBV10-3; CDR3nt: TGTGCCATCAGTGATAGTGGGTCGGGGCAGTACTTC; CDR3aa: CAISDSGSGQYF
len: 17; j_gene: TRBJ2-2; d_gene: -; abundance: once; v_gene: TRBV5-6; CDR3nt: TGTGCCAGCAGCGCGCCGCAGGTTACCGCGAACACCGGGGAGCTGTTTTTT; CDR3aa: CASSAPQVTANTGELFF
len: 16; j_gene: TRBJ1-1; d_gene: -; abundance: -; v_gene: TRBV6-6; CDR3nt: TGTGCCAGCATATTTGGCGGGGGCCGTCTGAACACTGAAGCTTTCTTT; CDR3aa: CASIFGGGRLNTEAFF
len: 14; j_gene: TRBJ2-7; d_gene: TRBD2; abundance: -; v_gene: TRBV6-5; CDR3nt: TGTGCCAGCAAACCCATCGGACTAGACTACGAGCAGTACTTC; CDR3aa: CASKPIGLDYEQYF
len: 16; j_gene: TRBJ2-7; d_gene: TRBD1; abundance: -; v_gene: TRBV5-1; CDR3nt: TGCGCCAGCAGCTTGGTTGGACAGGCCCTCCCCTACGAGCAGTACTTC; CDR3aa: CASSLVGQALPYEQYF
len: 14; j_gene: TRBJ1-1; d_gene: TRBD1; abundance: -; v_gene: TRBV28; CDR3nt: TGTGCCAGCAGATCCGGACAGGGGAACACTGAAGCTTTCTTT; CDR3aa: CASRSGQGNTEAFF
len: 15; j_gene: TRBJ2-1; d_gene: TRBD2; abundance: -; v_gene: TRBV5-1; CDR3nt: TGCGCCAGCAGCTCTGGACTAGCGGGAAACTATGAGCAGTTCTTC; CDR3aa: CASSSGLAGNYEQFF
len: 14; j_gene: TRBJ1-1; d_gene: -; abundance: -; v_gene: TRBV27; CDR3nt: TGTGCCAGCAGCCGCTCCCCAGGGGACACTGAAGCTTTCTTT; CDR3aa: CASSRSPGDTEAFF
len: 15; j_gene: TRBJ1-4; d_gene: -; abundance: -; v_gene: TRBV5-1; CDR3nt: TGCGCCAGCAGCTTGGCCACGGGAGTGAATGAAAACCTGTTTTTT; CDR3aa: CASSLATGVNENLFF
len: 14; j_gene: TRBJ1-1; d_gene: -; abundance: -; v_gene: TRBV27; CDR3nt: TGTGCCAGCAGTCCGACAGTTTTTACCGCTGAAGCTTTCTTT; CDR3aa: CASSPTVFTAEAFF
len: 15; j_gene: TRBJ1-1; d_gene: TRBD1; abundance: -; v_gene: TRBV5-5; CDR3nt: TGTGCCAGCAGCTTGGTCGGACAGGGAAGCACTGAAGCTTTCTTT; CDR3aa: CASSLVGQGSTEAFF
len: 12; j_gene: TRBJ1-2; d_gene: -; abundance: -; v_gene: TRBV9; CDR3nt: TGTGCCAGCAGCGGCGGGACTTATGGCTACACCTTC; CDR3aa: CASSGGTYGYTF
len: 14; j_gene: TRBJ2-7; d_gene: -; abundance: few; v_gene: TRBV5-1; CDR3nt: TGCGCCAGCAGCTTGTATTCAGGAGGGTACGAGCAGTACTTC; CDR3aa: CASSLYSGGYEQYF
len: 12; j_gene: TRBJ2-1; d_gene: TRBD2; abundance: -; v_gene: TRBV5-6; CDR3nt: TGTGCCAGCAGCTGGGCGGGACTAGAGCAGTTCTTC; CDR3aa: CASSWAGLEQFF
len: 14; j_gene: TRBJ1-4; d_gene: -; abundance: few; v_gene: TRBV6-6; CDR3nt: TGTGCCACTTCTGATCAGAACGCTAATGAAAAACTGTTTTTT; CDR3aa: CATSDQNANEKLFF
len: 17; j_gene: TRBJ2-7; d_gene: TRBD2; abundance: -; v_gene: TRBV18; CDR3nt: TGTGCCAGCTCACCAGGAGAAAGCGGGAGAGGTAGCTACGAGCAGTACTTC; CDR3aa: CASSPGESGRGSYEQYF
len: 14; j_gene: TRBJ1-2; d_gene: -; abundance: -; v_gene: TRBV6-5; CDR3nt: TGTGCCAGCACTAAGCGGAACAGTTACTATGGCTACACCTTC; CDR3aa: CASTKRNSYYGYTF
len: 15; j_gene: TRBJ2-7; d_gene: TRBD2; abundance: -; v_gene: TRBV27; CDR3nt: TGTGCCAGCAGTTGGGGACTAGCGGAACGCTACGAGCAGTACTTC; CDR3aa: CASSWGLAERYEQYF
len: 15; j_gene: TRBJ1-1; d_gene: -; abundance: few; v_gene: TRBV27; CDR3nt: TGTGCCAGCAGTCCGCTACAGCGGATGAACACTGAAGCTTTCTTT; CDR3aa: CASSPLQRMNTEAFF
len: 13; j_gene: TRBJ2-7; d_gene: -; abundance: -; v_gene: TRBV27; CDR3nt: TGTGCCAGCAGTTTGGTGGGGCTCGACGAGCAGTACTTC; CDR3aa: CASSLVGLDEQYF
len: 12; j_gene: TRBJ2-2; d_gene: TRBD1; abundance: -; v_gene: TRBV29-1; CDR3nt: TGCAGCGGGACAGGGAACACCGGGGAGCTGTTTTTT; CDR3aa: CSGTGNTGELFF
len: 14; j_gene: TRBJ1-1; d_gene: TRBD1; abundance: -; v_gene: TRBV9; CDR3nt: TGTGCCAGCAGCCCAGGACAGGGACACACTGAAGCTTTCTTT; CDR3aa: CASSPGQGHTEAFF
len: 14; j_gene: TRBJ2-2; d_gene: -; abundance: -; v_gene: TRBV15; CDR3nt: TGTGCCACCAGCAGAGTAGCGAACACCGGGGAGCTGTTTTTT; CDR3aa: CATSRVANTGELFF
len: 13; j_gene: TRBJ1-2; d_gene: -; abundance: few; v_gene: TRBV23-1; CDR3nt: TGCGCCAGCAGCCCGACAGGCATTTATGGCTACACCTTC; CDR3aa: CASSPTGIYGYTF
len: 16; j_gene: TRBJ2-2; d_gene: TRBD2; abundance: -; v_gene: TRBV7-9; CDR3nt: TGTGCCAGCAGCCTTAGCGGGAGGGCCGAGACCGGGGAGCTGTTTTTT; CDR3aa: CASSLSGRAETGELFF
len: 13; j_gene: TRBJ1-1; d_gene: -; abundance: -; v_gene: TRBV6-6; CDR3nt: TGTGCCAGCAGCTTGGGCATGAACACTGAAGCTTTCTTT; CDR3aa: CASSLGMNTEAFF
len: 13; j_gene: TRBJ1-2; d_gene: -; abundance: -; v_gene: TRBV19; CDR3nt: TGTGCCAGTAGTATAGTAAGTGGAGATGGCTACACCTTC; CDR3aa: CASSIVSGDGYTF
len: 14; j_gene: TRBJ2-7; d_gene: TRBD2; abundance: -; v_gene: TRBV18; CDR3nt: TGTGCCAGCTCACCACCCAGCGGGAGGGTTTCGCAGTACTTC; CDR3aa: CASSPPSGRVSQYF